This TCR beta chain was observed in a study of blood T cell repertoires in COVID-19. In the study overall: The United States, Italy and Spain provided the acute and convalescent COVID-19 samples. PBMCs, B-cell-depleted T cells, or T cells provided the cDNA or gDNA that made up the material.

In germline, CDR1 is SGHVS, CDR2 FQNEAQ. V lost 5 bases and J lost 2, with 16 bases in between. The length of the CDR3 is 17 residues. In the authors' methods: It was from reference gene primer amplification that nucleated cell counts were estimated. Profiled with immunoSEQ multiplex PCR; TCRdb holds only in-frame clones, not every one. The V and J calls and clone size were taken over from that table, and D and trimming were inferred from the DNA. The sample shows 50,000 to 55,000 clones, around 85% of them seen only once. V usage is TRBV7-8 and J usage is TRBJ1-6; no definite D call. Material for sequencing was peripheral blood. The clonotype was recovered from a man aged 55 to 69 with acute or convalescent COVID-19. The CDR3 DNA sequence: TGTGCCAGCAGCCCACGGCGGGGAATAACCTATAATTCACCCCTCCACTTT. This sequence encodes CASSPRRGITYNSPLHF.